These 28 T cell receptor beta chains originate from one sample sequenced in a study of PD-L1 blockade in urothelial cancer. Stated time point: pretreatment peripheral blood. TCRdb keeps only in-frame clones here, not all; method: immunoSEQ multiplex PCR. The sample carries about 85,000 clones, more than 75% recorded once. Source: PBMCs, taken around atezolizumab (anti-PD-L1) treatment. These receptors originate from a man aged 60 to 69 with urothelial cancer.

The chain uses TRBV11-3 and TRBJ1-1, with no clear D. The V gene's germline CDR1 is SGHNT and CDR2 YENEEA. Trimming took 3 bases from V and 3 from J, leaving 8 bases between them. CDR3 length: 13 residues. The CDR3 sequence is CASSFNSYTEAFF. CDR3 in DNA: TGTGCCAGCAGCTTTAACAGCTACACTGAAGCTTTCTTT.

This clone came up once. The gene calls are TRBV19 and TRBJ1-4; D gene unclear. The CDR3 is 15 amino acids. V lost 7 bases to trimming and J lost 0 bases, with 12 bases between them. The germline CDR1 and CDR2 sequences are LNHDA and SQIVND (reference sequence). The CDR3 reads CASKIVGATNEKLFF. CDR3 coding DNA: TGTGCCAGTAAAATTGTAGGAGCAACTAATGAAAAACTGTTTTTT. The entire variable domain, with the rest obtained from reference TRBV19 and TRBJ1-4, is as follows: DGGITQSPKYLFRKEGQNVTLSCEQNLNHDAMYWYRQDPGQGLRLIYYSQIVNDFQKGDIAEGYSVSREKKESFPLTVTSAQKNPTAFYLCASKIVGATNEKLFFGSGTQLSVL.

This clone was picked up one time. This chain connects TRBV7-8 to TRBJ2-5; TRBD1 might be the D (6 bases). V lost 7 bases and J lost 1, with 22 bases in between. Per germline, CDR1 SGHVS and CDR2 FQNEAQ. This CDR3 has 17 amino acids. The CDR3 spells CASKGDGRPEVQETQYF. The CDR3 DNA reads as TGTGCCAGCAAGGGGGACGGCAGACCAGAGGTCCAAGAGACCCAGTACTTC.

The CDR3 DNA reads TGTGCCAGCAGTTACTCTGGAGGGGTGAATCAGCCCCAGCATTTT. Translating it yields CASSYSGGVNQPQHF. The V call is TRBV6-6, the J call TRBJ1-5, with a weak D call TRBD1 (5 bases). Trimming shortened V by 0 bases and J by 4 bases, and 10 bases separated the two germline ends. The CDR3 is made up of 15 amino acids. The V gene's germline CDR1 is MNHNY and CDR2 SVGAGI (reference sequence).

This clone occurred a few times. The chain employs TRBV27 and TRBJ2-2, with 10 bases that match TRBD2. The germline gives CDR1 MNHEY, CDR2 SMNVEV (reference sequence). The CDR3 has 18 residues. V shed 4 bases and J 1 base; nucleotides not matched to a gene: 9. The chain's CDR3 is CASSSTRLAGMNTGELFF. For the CDR3, the DNA is TGTGCCAGCAGTTCGACCAGACTAGCGGGTATGAACACCGGGGAGCTGTTTTTT.

This chain links TRBV7-3 with TRBJ2-7; D is possibly TRBD2 (6 bases). V was trimmed by 1 base and J by 7 bases, leaving 20 bases between them. The CDR3 runs 16 residues. Germline V gene data show CDR1 as SGHTA and CDR2 as FQGTGA. The DNA for the CDR3 is TGTGCCAGCAGCTTAAGGCCTAGCGAGCGTGTTGGGGAGCAGTACTTC. It codes for CASSLRPSERVGEQYF.

This chain links TRBV18 with TRBJ2-3, with 8 nucleotides matching TRBD2. Germline V gene lookup returns CDR1 KGHSH and CDR2 LQKENI. This CDR3 is 19 amino acids long. Trimming took 0 bases from V and 0 from J; bases not matched to a gene: 11. CDR3 in amino acids: CASSPPRSSGLLSTDTQYF. Here the CDR3 DNA reads TGTGCCAGCTCACCACCTCGGTCTAGCGGGCTTCTTAGCACAGATACGCAGTATTTT.

The chain uses TRBV7-9 and TRBJ2-5; no reliable D call. Germline V lookup: CDR1 SEHNR, CDR2 FQNEAQ (reference sequence). The CDR3 extends over 16 amino acids. Trimming removed 5 bases from V and 2 bases from J, with 18 bases in between. DNA for the CDR3: TGTGCCAGCAGCGCAACCGATCGGGTATTACAAGAGACCCAGTACTTC. Its translation: CASSATDRVLQETQYF.

The J gene is TRBJ2-1, the V gene TRBV27, with D possibly being TRBD1 (5 bases). Germline CDR1 MNHEY, CDR2 SMNVEV (reference sequence). This CDR3 has 10 residues. Trimming removed 5 bases at V and 15 bases at J, with 11 bases between. The CDR3 reads CASSGQGLFF. The CDR3, as DNA: TGTGCCAGCAGTGGGCAGGGTTTGTTCTTC.

J is TRBJ2-1 and V is TRBV19; D remains unclear. CDR1 is LNHDA and CDR2 is SQIVND in the germline V gene (reference sequence). CDR3 length: 17 amino acids. V shed 3 bases and J shed 0 bases, with 15 bases lying between them. CDR3 region: CASSMPPGISSYNEQFF. As DNA, the CDR3 is TGTGCCAGTAGTATGCCCCCAGGCATTAGCTCCTACAATGAGCAGTTCTTC.

The rearrangement joins TRBV2 to TRBJ1-5; D not certain. The germline gives CDR1 SNHLY, CDR2 FYNNEI. V lost 0 bases and J lost 4, with 16 bases in between. The CDR3 sequence is 17 residues long. The CDR3 nucleotides read TGTGCCAGCAGTGAAGCGCGTGGCCCCGGAGGGAATCAGCCCCAGCATTTT. It specifies CASSEARGPGGNQPQHF.

This clone was seen more than once but under ten times. The rearrangement joins TRBV4-2 to TRBJ2-7; 8 bases are shared with TRBD2. The V gene's germline CDR1 is LGHNA and CDR2 YNFKEQ. The CDR3 is 15 amino acids. Trimming took 4 bases from V and 3 from J; bases not matched to a gene: 8. The CDR3 reads CASSREMTSVYEQYF. Here the CDR3 DNA reads TGTGCCAGCAGCCGAGAAATGACTAGCGTCTACGAGCAGTACTTC.

The rearrangement joins TRBV28 to TRBJ2-1, with 7 bases identical to TRBD2. Trimming took 5 bases from V and 0 from J; bases not matched to a gene: 4. The germline CDR1 and CDR2 sequences are MDHEN and SYDVKM. The CDR3 covers 15 residues. CDR3 sequence reads: CASSPPGGSYNEQFF. The CDR3 DNA sequence: TGTGCCAGCAGTCCCCCGGGGGGCTCCTACAATGAGCAGTTCTTC.

The CDR3 is CSVVGQGDQPQHF. The CDR3 nucleotides read TGCAGCGTTGTGGGACAGGGAGATCAGCCCCAGCATTTT. The chain employs TRBV29-1 and TRBJ1-5, with 9 bases fitting TRBD1. V was pared by 4 bases and J by 5 bases, with 3 bases of the junction left unmatched. Germline CDR1 and CDR2: SQVTM and ANQGSEA. The CDR3 extends over 13 amino acids.

This chain connects TRBV27 to TRBJ1-2; 8 bases fit TRBD1. Germline assignment: CDR1 MNHEY and CDR2 SMNVEV (reference sequence). J gave up 4 bases and V 2 bases, and 0 bases lay outside the gene matches. There are 13 residues in the CDR3. CDR3 DNA sequence: TGTGCCAGCAGTTTAACAGGGGGCTATGGCTACACCTTC. Protein sequence: CASSLTGGYGYTF.

The chain links TRBV5-4 to TRBJ1-1; tentative D call: TRBD1 (6 bases). This CDR3 contains 16 residues. Germline values: CDR1 SGHNT, CDR2 YYREEE (reference sequence). Trimming shortened V by 4 bases and J by 1 base, and 17 bases separated the two germline ends. The CDR3 region is CASSGAGGRWNTEAFF. DNA for the CDR3: TGTGCCAGCAGCGGGGCGGGGGGCCGATGGAACACTGAAGCTTTCTTT.

V and J are TRBV2 and TRBJ1-1; a weak D match, TRBD1 (5 bases). The CDR3 is 15 residues long. Trimming removed 7 bases at V and 1 base at J, with 16 bases between. Germline V gene data show CDR1 as SNHLY and CDR2 as FYNNEI. DNA for the CDR3: TGTGCCAGCATCGGTACAGGATTAGAGAACACTGAAGCTTTCTTT. It codes for CASIGTGLENTEAFF.

The genes are TRBV7-2 and TRBJ2-1, with TRBD1 matching over 10 bases. The length of the CDR3 is 15 residues. The ends lost 6 bases at V and 8 bases at J; junction bases unmatched: 10. Germline CDR1 reads SGHTA; CDR2 reads FQGNSA. This chain's CDR3 is CASSSDRGLYYEQFF. The CDR3 DNA reads as TGTGCCAGCAGTTCCGACAGGGGGCTGTATTATGAGCAGTTCTTC.

The CDR3 nucleotides are TGCGCCAGCAGCCCCCTAGGGACACCAGGCTATGGCTACACCTTC. Residues: CASSPLGTPGYGYTF. The J gene is TRBJ1-2, the V gene TRBV5-1, with a tentative D call TRBD1 (6 bases). Germline V gene lookup returns CDR1 SGHRS and CDR2 YFSETQ. Trimming removed 4 bases from V and 4 bases from J, with 17 bases in between. This CDR3 comprises 15 residues.

The chain recombines TRBV14 with TRBJ2-1, with 9 bases aligning to TRBD1. The CDR3 is 16 amino acids. J was trimmed by 5 bases and V by 1 base; bases with no gene match: 6. Germline CDR1 reads SGHDN; CDR2 reads FVKESK. The CDR3 sequence: CASSQVTGQGNNEQFF. CDR3 nucleotides: TGTGCCAGCAGCCAAGTTACAGGACAGGGGAACAATGAGCAGTTCTTC.

V is TRBV5-4 and J is TRBJ1-1; D not resolved. The V gene's germline CDR1 is SGHNT and CDR2 YYREEE (reference sequence). The CDR3 has 14 residues. The V end lost 0 bases, the J end lost 7 bases, and 13 bases lay between the germline ends. As DNA, the CDR3 is TGTGCCAGCAGCTTGGCTGAGACATCCTTTGAAGCTTTCTTT. This codes for CASSLAETSFEAFF. The variable domain in full, with the rest retrieved from reference TRBV5-4 and TRBJ1-1, is ETGVTQSPTHLIKTRGQQVTLRCSSQSGHNTVSWYQQALGQGPQFIFQYYREEENGRGNFPPRFSGLQFPNYSSELNVNALELDDSALYLCASSLAETSFEAFFGQGTRLTVV.

The chain combines TRBV6-1 with TRBJ1-2; 8 bases agree with TRBD1. The J segment lost 4 bases and the V segment lost 3 bases, leaving 7 bases of the junction unmatched. Germline lookup yields CDR1 MNHNS and CDR2 SASEGT. This CDR3 contains 15 residues. The CDR3 DNA reads TGTGCCAGCAGTGACCAGGGGGCTCCCGGCTATGGCTACACCTTC. Residues: CASSDQGAPGYGYTF.

V gene TRBV6-1 combines with J gene TRBJ2-5; 10 bases match TRBD2. Germline V gene sequence: CDR1 MNHNS, CDR2 SASEGT. V trimming: 8 bases; J trimming: 4 bases; junction bases outside the gene matches: 10. The CDR3 is 15 residues long. In DNA form, the CDR3 reads TGTGCCAGCGGCCTAGCGGGGGCCGCTGCAGAGACCCAGTACTTC. Amino acids: CASGLAGAAAETQYF.

The chain uses TRBV6-1 and TRBJ2-3; D is undetermined. This CDR3 has 13 amino acids. Trimming stripped 3 bases from V and 2 bases from J, with 6 bases between. Germline CDR1 MNHNS, CDR2 SASEGT. The CDR3 reads CASSDSLTDTQYF. CDR3 nucleotide sequence: TGTGCCAGCAGTGACTCCCTCACAGATACGCAGTATTTT.

The genes are TRBV30 and TRBJ2-1, with D uncertain. Between the trimmed V and J ends, which lost 0 bases and 6 bases, there was a span of 6 bases. Germline loops: CDR1 GTSNPN, CDR2 SVGIG (reference sequence). The CDR3 loop spans 12 amino acids. The CDR3 DNA follows: TGTGCCTGGAGTGTCCAGATCAATGAGCAGTTCTTC. This gives the protein CAWSVQINEQFF. Drawing the rest from reference TRBV30 and TRBJ2-1, the complete variable domain is SQTIHQWPATLVQPVGSPLSLECTVEGTSNPNLYWYRQAAGRGLQLLFYSVGIGQISSEVPQNLSASRPQDRQFILSSKKLLLSDSGFYLCAWSVQINEQFFGPGTRLTVL.

The CDR3 nucleotides are TGTGCCAGCAGTGTAGCTGCCGGGACAGGGGGCACTGAAGCTTTCTTT. This codes for CASSVAAGTGGTEAFF. This rearrangement joins TRBV6-1 to TRBJ1-1; 11 nucleotides match TRBD1. CDR1 and CDR2 (germline): MNHNS, SASEGT. After removal of 4 bases from V and 4 bases from J, the junction contained 8 bases not matched to a gene. The CDR3 covers 16 residues.

The chain joins TRBV6-1 to TRBJ2-2, with 7 positions matching TRBD1. The CDR3 is 14 residues long. The germline V gene encodes CDR1 MNHNS and CDR2 SASEGT. J lost 5 bases, V lost 4 bases, and 4 bases had no gene match. CDR3 amino acids: CASSVDRETGELFF. CDR3 sequence (DNA): TGTGCCAGCAGTGTCGACAGGGAGACCGGGGAGCTGTTTTTT.

The CDR3 DNA reads as TGCGCCAGCAGCTTTGTACGGGGCCAAGAGACCCAGTACTTC. This sequence encodes CASSFVRGQETQYF. The V and J genes are TRBV5-1 and TRBJ2-5, with TRBD2 as a possible D gene (5 bases). The ends were cut back, 2 bases at V and 1 base at J, with 9 bases in the middle. The germline CDR1 and CDR2 sequences are SGHRS and YFSETQ. This CDR3 is 14 amino acids long.